This T cell receptor (beta chain) was found in a study of shared clonotypes between healthy human individuals. With respect to this clone: Its antigen is unknown.

Broader study findings: Of the naive CD4 clonotypes, around 4.9% were shared across a handful of donors.

The assay was run at deep level. Generated by immunoSEQ multiplex PCR, the TCRdb table keeps only in-frame clones and is missing some. The sample carries around 1,000,000 clones, roughly 80% recorded once. Donors were healthy HIV-negative adults without recent acute infections or vaccinations. The CDR3 has 15 amino acids. CDR1 is MDHEN, CDR2 SYDVKM, per germline. The germline V and J ends were trimmed by 7 bases and 1 base, with 16 bases remaining between them. This receptor was taken from a young man in good health. Some clones in this sample may be carry-over from other donors' samples. The chain is built from TRBV28 and TRBJ1-1; possible D gene TRBD1, 5 bases. Sequencing input: memory CD4+ T cells from PBMCs. Specified subset: CD45RA-negative fraction. CDR3 loop: CASIPTAGTNTEAFF. DNA for the CDR3: TGTGCCAGCATCCCGACAGCAGGAACGAACACTGAAGCTTTCTTT. The whole variable domain, remainder taken from reference TRBV28 and TRBJ1-1, is DVKVTQSSRYLVKRTGEKVFLECVQDMDHENMFWYRQDPGLGLRLIYFSYDVKMKEKGDIPEGYSVSREKKERFSLILESASTNQTSMYLCASIPTAGTNTEAFFGQGTRLTVV.